Detailed here is one T cell receptor (beta chain). The antigen remains unidentified. The data were obtained in a study of T-cell memory formation after mild COVID-19. Germline CDR1 is MNHEY and CDR2 is SVGEGT. V dropped 7 bases and J dropped 5; count of bases not matched to a gene: 5. CDR3 size: 13 residues. Overall study findings and caveats: Among contracting clones, CD4+ were mainly CM/EM and CD8+ enriched in EMRA.

TCRdb analysed the 5' RACE reads with MiXCR anew, one entry per CDR3 protein. Among about 160,000 distinct CDR3 sequences listed, 25% to 40% were seen once. J is TRBJ1-2 and V is TRBV6-2 or TRBV6-3; the match to TRBD1 covers 9 bases. Sequencing was carried out using PBMCs or a T cell subset sorted from them (not recorded which). This TCR derives from an adult woman who had mild COVID-19 (a few samples of this study predate the infection). Cell type and time point are not known. CDR3 loop: CASTETGGYGYTF. Here the CDR3 DNA reads TGTGCCAGCACCGAGACAGGGGGATATGGCTACACCTTC.